The next 29 T cell receptor beta chains were all read from a single sample in a study of identical twins. TCRdb re-called the 5' RACE reads through MiXCR, storing one row per CDR3 protein. The data contain some 260,000 distinct CDR3 sequences, 11% to 15% of them singletons. The material sequenced was memory (CD45RO+) T cells sorted from blood. These receptor sequences come from a woman between 18 and 30 years old in good health.

In its sample, this clonotype was seen a few times. The chain carries TRBV20-1 and TRBJ1-2; D remains unclear. Germline V lookup: CDR1 DFQATT, CDR2 SNEGSKA (reference sequence). Trimming cost V 3 bases and J 4 bases, with 0 bases left between them. The CDR3 has 9 residues. The CDR3 protein is CSASYGYTF. CDR3 DNA: TGCAGTGCTAGCTATGGCTACACCTTC.

This clonotype has at least ten counts. The chain has TRBV5-1 and TRBJ1-1; the match to TRBD1 covers 10 bases. J gave up 3 bases and V 4 bases, and 6 bases lay outside the gene matches. This CDR3 is 15 amino acids long. CDR1 is SGHRS and CDR2 is YFSETQ in the germline V gene. CDR3 in amino acids: CASSPGQGRDTEAFF. The CDR3 DNA reads as TGCGCCAGCAGCCCGGGACAGGGGAGGGACACTGAAGCTTTCTTT.

This clonotype has only a few counts. The V gene is TRBV7-3, the J gene TRBJ1-2, with a weak D call TRBD1 (5 bases). CDR3 length: 14 residues. CDR1 is SGHTA and CDR2 is FQGTGA in the germline V gene. The ends were cut back, 0 bases at V and 6 bases at J, with 11 bases in the middle. The CDR3 spells CASSLTGVIHGYTF. The CDR3 nucleotides read TGTGCCAGCAGCTTAACAGGGGTCATTCATGGCTACACCTTC.

The genes are TRBV20-1 and TRBJ2-3; TRBD2 might be the D (5 bases). V shed 4 bases and J shed 0 bases, with 8 bases lying between them. This CDR3 has 13 amino acids. Germline CDR1 reads DFQATT; CDR2 reads SNEGSKA (reference sequence). The CDR3 region has the DNA TGCAGTGCTACTTGGACTAGCACAGATACGCAGTATTTT. Translation gives CSATWTSTDTQYF.

The chain carries TRBV20-1 and TRBJ2-7; 10 nucleotides line up with TRBD1. The germline CDR1 and CDR2 sequences are DFQATT and SNEGSKA (reference sequence). The CDR3 length is 12 residues. V dropped 5 bases and J dropped 5; count of bases not matched to a gene: 3. The CDR3 is CSAWGQGHEQYF. The CDR3 bases are TGCAGTGCTTGGGGACAGGGGCACGAGCAGTACTTC.

This chain uses TRBV14 with TRBJ2-5, with TRBD2 as a possible D gene (5 bases). Germline V CDR1 and CDR2: SGHDN, FVKESK. CDR3 length equals 15 residues. Trimming took 6 bases from V and 2 from J, leaving 16 bases between them. This CDR3 is CASSIHNPGQETQYF. DNA for the CDR3: TGTGCCAGCAGTATACACAACCCGGGACAAGAGACCCAGTACTTC.

The chain joins TRBV9 to TRBJ2-3; D is unresolved. V was clipped by 0 bases and J by 1 base, with 9 bases between them. Germline V gene lookup returns CDR1 SGDLS and CDR2 YYNGEE. The CDR3 spans 15 residues. CDR3 loop: CASSVVPRGTDTQYF. CDR3 nucleotides: TGTGCCAGCAGCGTAGTTCCCCGGGGCACAGATACGCAGTATTTT. Variable domain in full (rest from reference TRBV9 and TRBJ2-3): DSGVTQTPKHLITATGQRVTLRCSPRSGDLSVYWYQQSLDQGLQFLIQYYNGEERAKGNILERFSAQQFPDLHSELNLSSLELGDSALYFCASSVVPRGTDTQYFGPGTRLTVL.

The V gene is TRBV12-3 or TRBV12-4, the J gene TRBJ1-2; D perhaps matches TRBD1 (5 bases). V was shortened by 3 bases and J by 4 bases, with 9 bases between the two germline ends. The CDR3 spans 13 residues. The CDR3 loop is CASSLIGAYGYTF. The CDR3 DNA reads as TGTGCCAGCAGTTTGATAGGGGCCTATGGCTACACCTTC.

Only a few counts were recorded for this clonotype. The chain combines TRBV7-8 with TRBJ2-2, with D perhaps TRBD1 (6 bases). Germline-derived CDR1 and CDR2 are SGHVS and FQNEAQ. This CDR3 has 15 amino acids. The V end lost 5 bases, the J end lost 3 bases, and 13 bases lay between the germline ends. CDR3 DNA: TGTGCCAGCAGCGAAGGGGACACAGACACCGGGGAGCTGTTTTTT. The encoded protein is CASSEGDTDTGELFF.

The chain joins TRBV20-1 to TRBJ2-1; 11 bases fit TRBD2. The V segment lost 2 bases and the J segment 6 bases; nucleotides outside the gene matches: 6. Looked up from germline, CDR1 is DFQATT and CDR2 is SNEGSKA (reference sequence). The CDR3 spans 15 residues. The CDR3 loop is CSARPLAGDPNEQFF. The CDR3, as DNA: TGCAGTGCTAGACCACTAGCGGGAGATCCCAATGAGCAGTTCTTC.

This clonotype has ten or more counts. The gene calls are TRBV5-1 and TRBJ1-2; D call uncertain. The germline CDR1 and CDR2 sequences are SGHRS and YFSETQ. V lost 0 bases to trimming and J lost 3 bases, with 6 bases between them. The CDR3 extends over 13 amino acids. The CDR3 protein is CASSLDSYYGYTF. CDR3 DNA sequence: TGCGCCAGCAGCTTGGACAGCTACTATGGCTACACCTTC. Based on the CDR3 plus reference TRBV5-1 and TRBJ1-2, the full variable domain is KAGVTQTPRYLIKTRGQQVTLSCSPISGHRSVSWYQQTPGQGLQFLFEYFSETQRNKGNFPGRFSGRQFSNSRSEMNVSTLELGDSALYLCASSLDSYYGYTFGSGTRLTVV.

Many counts were recorded for this clonotype. V gene TRBV12-3 or TRBV12-4 combines with J gene TRBJ1-5; TRBD1 agrees at 8 bases. V lost 5 bases to trimming and J lost 6 bases; unmatched junction nucleotides: 6. The CDR3 totals 14 residues. CDR3 DNA: TGTGCCAGCAGTCCACGACAGGGGTTTCAGCCCCAGCATTTT. Residues: CASSPRQGFQPQHF.

J is TRBJ2-1 and V is TRBV5-1; TRBD2 matches 7 bases. The CDR3 runs to 18 residues. The ends lost 4 bases at V and 0 bases at J; junction bases unmatched: 13. Germline V gives CDR1 SGHRS, CDR2 YFSETQ. The CDR3 loop reads CASSALSSGLISYNEQFF. The CDR3 DNA follows: TGCGCCAGCAGCGCCCTATCTAGCGGACTTATCTCCTACAATGAGCAGTTCTTC.

In this sample, this clonotype turned up a few times. This chain connects TRBV20-1 to TRBJ2-1, with TRBD2 as a possible D gene (6 bases). V lost 3 bases to trimming and J lost 0 bases, with 21 bases between them. CDR3 length: 18 amino acids. CDR1 is DFQATT, CDR2 SNEGSKA, per germline (reference sequence). The CDR3 DNA reads TGCAGTGCTAGCCCACCGGGCCGTGGAGCGGGCTCCTACAATGAGCAGTTCTTC. This translates into CSASPPGRGAGSYNEQFF.

The J gene is TRBJ2-7, the V gene TRBV3-1; D tentatively fits TRBD1 or TRBD2 (7 bases each). The length of the CDR3 is 14 residues. Trimming stripped 7 bases from V and 0 bases from J, with 13 bases between. The V gene's germline CDR1 is LGHDT and CDR2 YNNKEL (reference sequence). The CDR3 sequence is CASTQGGSSYEQYF. The DNA of the CDR3 is TGTGCCAGCACCCAGGGGGGGAGCTCCTACGAGCAGTACTTC.

The table lists this clonotype with a count of one. CDR3 protein: CASRRPSGHEQYF. The DNA of the CDR3 is TGTGCCAGCAGGCGACCCTCGGGCCACGAGCAGTACTTC. This chain joins TRBV6-1 and TRBJ2-7; D not resolved. The germline V gene has CDR1 MNHNS and CDR2 SASEGT. The CDR3 runs to 13 residues. Between the trimmed V and J ends, which lost 6 bases and 5 bases, there was a span of 14 bases.

This clonotype was counted a few times. The CDR3: CSARKGASQPQHF. The CDR3 bases are TGCAGTGCTAGAAAGGGGGCAAGTCAGCCCCAGCATTTT. This chain connects TRBV20-1 to TRBJ1-5; 7 bases map to TRBD1. The length of the CDR3 is 13 residues. Per the germline V gene, CDR1 is DFQATT and CDR2 is SNEGSKA (reference sequence). Trimming removed 2 bases from V and 6 bases from J; junction bases left unmatched: 4.

This rearrangement joins TRBV20-1 to TRBJ2-1; 7 nucleotides match TRBD2. The germline gives CDR1 DFQATT, CDR2 SNEGSKA (reference sequence). The V and J ends lost 6 bases and 6 bases, in that order; junction bases with no gene match: 8. This CDR3 is built from 13 residues. The CDR3 spells CSAEYGGFNEQFF. In DNA, the CDR3 is TGCAGTGCCGAGTACGGGGGGTTCAATGAGCAGTTCTTC.

The chain carries TRBV5-5 and TRBJ2-7, with a possible D match to TRBD2 (6 bases). CDR3 length equals 18 residues. The V gene lost 4 bases and the J gene lost 1 base, with 24 bases spanning the gap. The germline V gene encodes CDR1 SGHKS and CDR2 YYEKEE (reference sequence). CDR3 amino acids: CASSTSALGGGNSYEQYF. CDR3 nucleotides: TGTGCCAGCAGCACCTCGGCTCTGGGGGGAGGAAATTCCTACGAGCAGTACTTC. The whole variable domain, filled in from reference TRBV5-5 and TRBJ2-7, reads DAGVTQSPTHLIKTRGQQVTLRCSPISGHKSVSWYQQVLGQGPQFIFQYYEKEERGRGNFPDRFSARQFPNYSSELNVNALLLGDSALYLCASSTSALGGGNSYEQYFGPGTRLTVT.

The chain has TRBV20-1 and TRBJ2-5, with D perhaps TRBD2 (7 bases). The CDR3 runs 14 residues. CDR1 is DFQATT and CDR2 is SNEGSKA in the germline V gene (reference sequence). Between the trimmed V and J ends, which lost 4 bases and 5 bases, there was a span of 17 bases. The CDR3 spells CSAIEGGPGETQYF. CDR3 coding DNA: TGCAGTGCTATTGAGGGGGGGCCCGGGGAGACCCAGTACTTC.

This clonotype was counted a few times. The gene calls are TRBV9 and TRBJ2-7, with 10 bases aligning to TRBD2. The CDR3 runs to 15 residues. V trimming: 3 bases; J trimming: 6 bases; junction bases outside the gene matches: 9. Germline lookup yields CDR1 SGDLS and CDR2 YYNGEE. CDR3 in DNA: TGTGCCAGCAGCGCCGGACTAGCGGCTTCCCTCGAGCAGTACTTC. Its protein product is CASSAGLAASLEQYF.

This clonotype was seen a handful of times. The CDR3 region is CASMLVSGTEQFF. In DNA form, the CDR3 reads TGTGCCAGCATGTTAGTTAGCGGCACTGAGCAGTTCTTC. V usage is TRBV2 and J usage is TRBJ2-1; possibly TRBD2 for D (6 bases). V lost 7 bases and J lost 9, with 16 bases in between. Germline lookup yields CDR1 SNHLY and CDR2 FYNNEI. The CDR3 spans 13 residues.

The genes are TRBV20-1 and TRBJ1-1; the D is unclear. With 3 bases removed from V and 3 bases from J, the gap between germline ends came to 11 bases. The CDR3 extends over 13 amino acids. Germline CDR1 is DFQATT and CDR2 is SNEGSKA (reference sequence). CDR3 protein: CSASLRGDTEAFF. For the CDR3, the DNA is TGCAGTGCTAGTCTCCGGGGTGACACTGAAGCTTTCTTT.

J is TRBJ1-5 and V is TRBV18; D call uncertain. V lost 3 bases and J lost 7, with 10 bases in between. The CDR3 is made up of 13 amino acids. Germline lookup yields CDR1 KGHSH and CDR2 LQKENI. The CDR3 loop is CASSPEVRQPQHF. The CDR3 DNA follows: TGTGCCAGCTCACCCGAGGTTAGACAGCCCCAGCATTTT.

This clonotype was seen only a few times. The chain employs TRBV5-1 and TRBJ1-2, with TRBD1 identical over 7 bases. Unmatched junction bases numbered 10, after V lost 4 bases and J lost 7 bases. CDR3 length: 14 amino acids. Germline CDR1 and CDR2: SGHRS and YFSETQ. CDR3 residues: CASSGGGTLSGYTF. CDR3 coding DNA: TGCGCCAGCAGCGGAGGGGGCACGTTGAGTGGCTACACCTTC.

This clonotype was observed a handful of times. The V call is TRBV5-6, the J call TRBJ2-2; D may match TRBD1 or TRBD2 (6 bases each). Germline values: CDR1 SGHDT, CDR2 YYEEEE. Trimming took off 2 bases at V and 4 bases at J, with 12 bases between the two ends. This CDR3 contains 15 residues. CDR3 residues: CASSFGGRGTGELFF. CDR3 nucleotide sequence: TGTGCCAGCAGCTTTGGGGGGCGCGGCACCGGGGAGCTGTTTTTT. The full variable domain, rest sourced from reference TRBV5-6 and TRBJ2-2, is DAGVTQSPTHLIKTRGQQVTLRCSPKSGHDTVSWYQQALGQGPQFIFQYYEEEERQRGNFPDRFSGHQFPNYSSELNVNALLLGDSALYLCASSFGGRGTGELFFGEGSRLTVL.

In its sample, this clonotype was seen a few times. V and J are TRBV20-1 and TRBJ2-7; 7 bases map to TRBD1. The J segment lost 4 bases and the V segment lost 5 bases, leaving 8 bases of the junction unmatched. Looked up from germline, CDR1 is DFQATT and CDR2 is SNEGSKA (reference sequence). The CDR3 totals 13 residues. The CDR3 reads CSASDRDPYEQYF. The CDR3 region has the DNA TGCAGTGCTTCCGACAGGGATCCATACGAGCAGTACTTC.

This clonotype came up many times. This rearrangement joins TRBV5-1 to TRBJ1-4; D not resolved. This CDR3 has 14 residues. The V gene's germline CDR1 is SGHRS and CDR2 YFSETQ. The V end lost 1 base, the J end lost 7 bases, and 11 bases lay between the germline ends. In DNA, the CDR3 is TGCGCCAGCAGCTTGCGGTGGGCGAGTGAAAAACTGTTTTTT. Protein sequence: CASSLRWASEKLFF.

This clonotype was seen only a few times. The rearrangement joins TRBV6-1 to TRBJ1-2; D uncertain. The CDR3 is 14 amino acids. Per the germline V gene, CDR1 is MNHNS and CDR2 is SASEGT. Trimming pared 7 bases from V and 8 bases from J, leaving 20 bases between. The CDR3 nucleotides are TGTGCCAGCATCCCCCAAGGCAGCAGCTACGGCTACACCTTC. This encodes CASIPQGSSYGYTF.